Below are 19 T cell receptor beta chains sequenced from a single sample in a study of response to subunit inactivated influenza vaccine. TCRdb called the RT-PCR reads again in MiXCR, with one record for every CDR3 protein. The table lists some 640,000 distinct CDR3 sequences, approximately 13% of them singletons, with around 6.5% in the top ten. The sample consisted of PBMCs from blood, taken less than 15 days before vaccination. The receptors derive from a middle-aged man who received an inactivated influenza vaccine.

This clonotype was counted only a few times. The rearrangement links TRBV7-8 to TRBJ2-2; 8 bases align to TRBD2. Germline-derived CDR1 and CDR2 are SGHVS and FQNEAQ. CDR3 length equals 15 residues. V lost 5 bases, J lost 6 bases, and 8 bases stayed unmatched. The CDR3 loop is CASSRTSYEAGELFF. The CDR3 region has the DNA TGTGCCAGCAGCCGGACTAGCTACGAGGCCGGGGAGCTGTTTTTT. Full variable domain (outside the CDR3, taken from reference TRBV7-8 and TRBJ2-2): GAGVSQSPRYKVAKRGQDVALRCDPISGHVSLFWYQQALGQGPEFLTYFQNEAQLDKSGLPSDRFFAERPEGSVSTLKIQRTQQEDSAVYLCASSRTSYEAGELFFGEGSRLTVL.

V gene TRBV2 combines with J gene TRBJ2-5; 7 bases are shared with TRBD1. The junction had 7 bases not matched to a gene; V was cut back by 11 bases and J by 4 bases. The CDR3 is 12 residues long. Germline assignment: CDR1 SNHLY and CDR2 FYNNEI. The CDR3 DNA reads as TGTGCCGGGAACAGGGGACGAGAGACCCAGTACTTC. Translating it yields CAGNRGRETQYF.

This clonotype showed up just a few times. The DNA for the CDR3 is TGTGCCAGCAGCCACGACCTAGGACTAGCGGGCAGTGAGACCCAGTACTTC. It translates to CASSHDLGLAGSETQYF. This sequence joins TRBV4-2 and TRBJ2-5; 11 bases align to TRBD2. Germline loops: CDR1 LGHNA, CDR2 YNFKEQ. The CDR3 runs 17 residues. V was pared by 3 bases and J by 5 bases, with 11 bases of the junction left unmatched.

In its sample, this clonotype was seen a few times. This chain joins TRBV20-1 and TRBJ1-6; TRBD1 matches 9 bases. Trimming at V came to 2 bases and at J to 9 bases, leaving 5 bases not matched to a gene. Germline CDR1 and CDR2: DFQATT and SNEGSKA (reference sequence). The CDR3 is 14 residues long. The CDR3 sequence is CSARSGTGTSPLHF. The DNA for the CDR3 is TGCAGTGCTAGATCCGGGACAGGGACTTCACCCCTCCACTTT.

This clonotype was detected many times. The chain employs TRBV5-6 and TRBJ2-1; the D gene is possibly TRBD2 (5 bases). There are 16 residues in the CDR3. The ends were cut back, 1 base at V and 0 bases at J, with 11 bases in the middle. The germline V gene encodes CDR1 SGHDT and CDR2 YYEEEE. CDR3 residues: CASSLRLGSSYNEQFF. The CDR3 DNA is TGTGCCAGCAGCTTGAGGTTAGGGAGCTCCTACAATGAGCAGTTCTTC.

This clonotype was observed a handful of times. The chain carries TRBV2 and TRBJ1-4, with D possibly TRBD1 on 5 matching bases. The CDR3 spans 16 residues. Germline V gene data show CDR1 as SNHLY and CDR2 as FYNNEI. V lost 6 bases to trimming and J lost 0 bases, with 14 bases between them. The CDR3 is CASRETAASTNEKLFF. CDR3 coding DNA: TGTGCCAGCAGGGAGACAGCAGCCTCAACTAATGAAAAACTGTTTTTT. The whole variable domain, filled in from reference TRBV2 and TRBJ1-4, reads EPEVTQTPSHQVTQMGQEVILRCVPISNHLYFYWYRQILGQKVEFLVSFYNNEISEKSEIFDDQFSVERPDGSNFTLKIRSTKLEDSAMYFCASRETAASTNEKLFFGSGTQLSVL.

This chain joins TRBV4-2 and TRBJ2-7; 12 nucleotides line up with TRBD2. The trim removed 0 bases at V and 3 bases at J, leaving 6 bases unmatched. The CDR3 has 17 residues. Germline-derived CDR1 and CDR2 are LGHNA and YNFKEQ. The CDR3 loop is CASSQEETSGRFYEQYF. CDR3 in DNA: TGTGCCAGCAGCCAAGAAGAAACTAGCGGGAGGTTCTACGAGCAGTACTTC.

This chain links TRBV6-4 with TRBJ2-1, with D perhaps TRBD2 (5 bases). The CDR3 covers 15 residues. Between the trimmed V and J ends, which lost 6 bases and 3 bases, there was a span of 15 bases. Germline V gene lookup returns CDR1 MRHNA and CDR2 SNTAGT. The CDR3 bases are TGTGCCAGCAGAACCACTAGTACGAGCTACAATGAGCAGTTCTTC. Translated, it gives CASRTTSTSYNEQFF.

The chain couples TRBV28 to TRBJ2-1; D may be TRBD1 or TRBD2 (5 bases each). Trimming removed 3 bases from V and 5 bases from J, with 14 bases in between. The CDR3 extends over 15 amino acids. CDR1 and CDR2 from the germline V gene are MDHEN and SYDVKM. CDR3 region: CASSLMGRKDNEQFF. CDR3 nucleotides: TGTGCCAGCAGTTTGATGGGACGGAAAGACAATGAGCAGTTCTTC.

The table lists this clonotype with a few counts. V is TRBV4-3 and J is TRBJ2-7; D unresolved. Trimming left V 0 bases short and J 2 bases short, with 8 bases between. CDR3 length: 14 residues. From germline, CDR1 is LGHNA and CDR2 YSLEER. The CDR3 nucleotides read TGCGCCAGCAGCCAAGATACTGGAACCTACGAGCAGTACTTC. Encoded protein: CASSQDTGTYEQYF.

The rearrangement links TRBV20-1 to TRBJ2-5, with TRBD1 identical over 8 bases. J was trimmed by 3 bases and V by 4 bases; bases with no gene match: 1. The CDR3 runs 12 residues. In germline, CDR1 is DFQATT, CDR2 SNEGSKA (reference sequence). The CDR3 here is CSAIQGEETQYF. The DNA for the CDR3 is TGCAGTGCTATACAGGGGGAAGAGACCCAGTACTTC.

J is TRBJ2-7 and V is TRBV20-1; D might be TRBD2 (6 bases). V shed 4 bases and J shed 3 bases, with 10 bases lying between them. Looked up from germline, CDR1 is DFQATT and CDR2 is SNEGSKA (reference sequence). The CDR3 extends over 12 amino acids. In nucleotides, the CDR3 is TGCAGTGCTACAAAGGGAGGCTACGAGCAGTACTTC. This gives the protein CSATKGGYEQYF.

At least ten counts were recorded for this clonotype. The V call is TRBV12-3 or TRBV12-4, the J call TRBJ2-5; D not resolved. Trimming removed 2 bases at V and 1 base at J, with 2 bases between. The CDR3 contains 12 residues. The CDR3: CASSLTQETQYF. The CDR3, as DNA: TGTGCCAGCAGTTTAACCCAAGAGACCCAGTACTTC.

This sequence joins TRBV29-1 and TRBJ1-1; TRBD1 is a possible D gene (6 bases). Germline CDR1 and CDR2: SQVTM and ANQGSEA. This CDR3 spans 14 amino acids. Between the trimmed V and J ends, which lost 6 bases and 2 bases, there was a span of 16 bases. The CDR3 here is CSVRRQGRNTEAFF. The CDR3 DNA is TGCAGCGTCCGCCGGCAGGGGCGAAACACTGAAGCTTTCTTT.

The gene calls are TRBV12-3 or TRBV12-4 and TRBJ2-2, with 10 bases lining up with TRBD2. The CDR3 totals 17 residues. Unmatched junction bases numbered 12, after V lost 6 bases and J lost 5 bases. DNA of the CDR3: TGTGCCAGCAGACGCATAGCGGGGGGCGGTTGGACCGGGGAGCTGTTTTTT. This codes for CASRRIAGGGWTGELFF.

This clonotype was seen more than once but under ten times. The chain couples TRBV6-4 to TRBJ2-3; 11 bases map to TRBD2. Germline assignment: CDR1 MRHNA and CDR2 SNTAGT. The CDR3 extends over 18 amino acids. Trimming removed 0 bases from V and 1 base from J; junction bases left unmatched: 6. The CDR3 DNA follows: TGTGCCAGCAGTGACTCGGTCATGACTAGCGGGGGCACAGATACGCAGTATTTT. Translation: CASSDSVMTSGGTDTQYF.

The V call is TRBV19, the J call TRBJ2-1; no clear D. Deletions cut 0 bases from V and 6 bases from J, with 15 bases between. Germline CDR1 LNHDA, CDR2 SQIVND (reference sequence). The CDR3 has 16 amino acids. The CDR3 sequence: CASSIDLGWPGNEQFF. The CDR3 DNA is TGTGCCAGTAGTATAGATCTGGGGTGGCCTGGCAATGAGCAGTTCTTC.

V is TRBV6-5 and J is TRBJ2-5; the match to TRBD1 covers 9 bases. Germline-derived CDR1 and CDR2 are MNHEY and SVGAGI. The CDR3 totals 16 residues. V was pared by 2 bases and J by 5 bases, with 9 bases of the junction left unmatched. Written as DNA, the CDR3 is TGTGCCAGCAGTTACGGGACAGGGCGGTTGAGGGAGACCCAGTACTTC. Encoded protein: CASSYGTGRLRETQYF.

This clonotype was seen repeatedly, ten times or more. J is TRBJ2-6 and V is TRBV4-1; D unresolved. Germline CDR1 is MGHRA and CDR2 is YSYEKL. V dropped 1 base and J dropped 2 bases, with 6 bases sitting between them. The CDR3 consists of 15 residues. The CDR3 DNA is TGCGCCAGCAGCCAAGGACTGGCTGGGGCCAACGTCCTGACTTTC. It is translated as CASSQGLAGANVLTF.